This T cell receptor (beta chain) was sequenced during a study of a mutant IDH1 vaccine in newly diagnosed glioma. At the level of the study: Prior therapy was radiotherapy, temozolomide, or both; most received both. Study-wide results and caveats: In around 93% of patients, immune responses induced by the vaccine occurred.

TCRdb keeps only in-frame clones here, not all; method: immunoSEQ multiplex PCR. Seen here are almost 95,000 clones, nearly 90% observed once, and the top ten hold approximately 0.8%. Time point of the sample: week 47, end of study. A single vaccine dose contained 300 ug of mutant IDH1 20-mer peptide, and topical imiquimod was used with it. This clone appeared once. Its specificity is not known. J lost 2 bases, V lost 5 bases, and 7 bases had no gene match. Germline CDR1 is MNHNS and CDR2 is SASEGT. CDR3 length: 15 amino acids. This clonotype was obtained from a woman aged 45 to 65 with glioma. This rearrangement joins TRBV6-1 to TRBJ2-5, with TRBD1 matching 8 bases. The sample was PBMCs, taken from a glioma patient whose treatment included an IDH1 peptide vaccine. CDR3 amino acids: CASSRRQGFQETQYF. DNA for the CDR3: TGTGCCAGCAGTAGGAGACAGGGGTTTCAAGAGACCCAGTACTTC.